Each of the 22 T cell receptor beta chains below was sequenced from the same sample in a study of naive and memory T cell subsets. Findings and limits, study-wide: Possibly reflecting memory cells re-expressing CD45RA, a few larger clonotypes occurred in naive repertoires, especially CD8.

An equimolar mix of two oligonucleotides served as the beta constant-region primer for TRBC1 and TRBC2. Ligated cDNA was amplified by four rounds of PCR with nested alpha and beta constant-region primers and SP2. TCRdb itself ran the UMI-ligation and nested PCR reads through MiXCR, one entry per CDR3 protein. Counted here are about 90,000 distinct CDR3 sequences, approximately 10% occurring once; the ten biggest clones make up approximately 0.14%. These receptors are not linked to any known antigen. Sequenced sample: naive CD4+ T cells from blood. The origin of the receptors is a human donor in good health.

This clonotype has just a few counts. The CDR3, as DNA: TGTGCCAGTAGTATAATCGGGACAGGGTTTTATAGCAATCAGCCCCAGCATTTT. It codes for CASSIIGTGFYSNQPQHF. V gene TRBV19 combines with J gene TRBJ1-5; 9 positions agree with TRBD1. CDR1 LNHDA and CDR2 SQIVND come from the germline V gene (reference sequence). The CDR3 covers 18 residues. Trimming cost V 2 bases and J 0 bases; bases outside gene matches: 8. The full variable domain, its missing parts supplied by reference TRBV19 and TRBJ1-5, is DGGITQSPKYLFRKEGQNVTLSCEQNLNHDAMYWYRQDPGQGLRLIYYSQIVNDFQKGDIAEGYSVSREKKESFPLTVTSAQKNPTAFYLCASSIIGTGFYSNQPQHFGDGTRLSIL.

This clonotype turned up a few times. This chain uses TRBV4-2 with TRBJ2-1; the D is unclear. The CDR3 is made up of 15 amino acids. Trimming shortened V by 2 bases and J by 4 bases, and 12 bases separated the two germline ends. Germline assignment: CDR1 LGHNA and CDR2 YNFKEQ. This CDR3 reads CASSQPDGPYNEQFF. The CDR3 DNA is TGTGCCAGCAGCCAACCGGACGGACCTTACAATGAGCAGTTCTTC.

The table lists this clonotype with a few counts. The V gene is TRBV6-2 or TRBV6-3, the J gene TRBJ2-2; D ambiguous. Per germline, CDR1 MNHEY and CDR2 SVGEGT. The CDR3 is 15 amino acids. Deletions cut 1 base from V and 4 bases from J, with 10 bases between. CDR3 protein: CASSYFAGLTGELFF. The DNA of the CDR3 is TGTGCCAGCAGTTACTTTGCTGGGCTCACCGGGGAGCTGTTTTTT.

The gene calls are TRBV19 and TRBJ1-1, with TRBD1 matching over 11 bases. CDR1 and CDR2 from the germline V gene are LNHDA and SQIVND (reference sequence). V lost 9 bases, J lost 1 base, and 22 bases stayed unmatched. CDR3 length: 20 residues. For the CDR3, the DNA is TGTGCCAGCAACACCCCCGGACAGGGGGCTAGTTGGAGGAGGAACACTGAAGCTTTCTTT. Translated: CASNTPGQGASWRRNTEAFF.

This clonotype came up many times. The rearrangement uses TRBV12-5 and TRBJ1-5; TRBD1 matches 8 bases. CDR1 and CDR2 from the germline V gene are LGHNT and FRNRAP. This CDR3 has 15 amino acids. V lost 6 bases and J lost 6; bases outside the gene matches: 10. The CDR3 DNA reads as TGTGCTAGTGGCCGGATGGACAGGGAAGCTCAGCCCCAGCATTTT. Amino acid sequence: CASGRMDREAQPQHF.

This clonotype was observed many times. The rearrangement links TRBV12-3 or TRBV12-4 to TRBJ1-2, with D possibly TRBD1 on 5 matching bases. This CDR3 has 15 residues. Deletions cut 7 bases from V and 4 bases from J, with 19 bases between. CDR3 sequence reads: CASTARRAPAYGYTF. CDR3 sequence (DNA): TGTGCCAGCACCGCACGCAGGGCCCCAGCCTATGGCTACACCTTC.

The V gene is TRBV5-4, the J gene TRBJ2-4; 10 bases are shared with TRBD2. V lost 9 bases and J lost 5; bases outside the gene matches: 8. The germline gives CDR1 SGHNT, CDR2 YYREEE (reference sequence). CDR3 size: 14 residues. The CDR3 region has the DNA TGTGCCACGAGACAGAGCGGGGGGGAAAACATTCAGTACTTC. Protein: CATRQSGGENIQYF.

This clonotype was counted between two and nine times. The chain carries TRBV20-1 and TRBJ1-6; perhaps TRBD1 as D (6 bases). V was clipped by 3 bases and J by 10 bases, with 16 bases between them. CDR1 and CDR2 from the germline V gene are DFQATT and SNEGSKA (reference sequence). This CDR3 is built from 14 residues. The CDR3 bases are TGCAGTGCTAGCCGGACAGCTAATATGTCACCCCTCCACTTT. This codes for CSASRTANMSPLHF.

The J gene is TRBJ2-7, the V gene TRBV5-1; D remains ambiguous. From germline, CDR1 is SGHRS and CDR2 YFSETQ. The CDR3 runs 14 residues. Trimming shortened V by 2 bases and J by 5 bases, and 14 bases separated the two germline ends. The CDR3 DNA reads as TGCGCCAGCAGCTTAGGCGGCCCAGGCGACGAGCAGTACTTC. This encodes CASSLGGPGDEQYF.

In this sample, this clonotype turned up a few times. V and J are TRBV13 and TRBJ2-1; no clear D gene. CDR3 length equals 15 residues. The germline V gene has CDR1 PRHDT and CDR2 FYEKMQ (reference sequence). Trimming shortened V by 3 bases and J by 9 bases, and 18 bases separated the two germline ends. As DNA, the CDR3 is TGTGCCAGCAGCTTTCAAAGGACCCCTTGGAGTGAGCAGTTCTTC. This translates into CASSFQRTPWSEQFF.

There are many counts of this clonotype. The CDR3 is CASSYLREGRTSTYNEQFF. CDR3 DNA sequence: TGTGCCAGCAGCTACTTGCGGGAGGGCCGGACCTCCACCTACAATGAGCAGTTCTTC. The V call is TRBV3-2, the J call TRBJ2-1; TRBD2, the table's D call, lacks a check against the DNA. TRBV3-2 is a pseudogene segment. CDR3 length: 19 amino acids.

This clonotype has ten or more counts. The rearrangement joins TRBV20-1 to TRBJ2-5; 8 nucleotides line up with TRBD2. V shed 3 bases, J shed 2 bases, and the junction held 8 bases outside the gene matches. The length of the CDR3 is 15 residues. The germline V gene has CDR1 DFQATT and CDR2 SNEGSKA (reference sequence). CDR3 coding DNA: TGCAGTGCTAGGTCGGGAGCGGGGGCACAAGAGACCCAGTACTTC. As protein: CSARSGAGAQETQYF.

This clonotype has at least ten counts. V gene TRBV20-1 combines with J gene TRBJ2-7, with D uncertain. The CDR3 runs 14 residues. V shed 0 bases and J shed 1 base, with 10 bases lying between them. Germline loops: CDR1 DFQATT, CDR2 SNEGSKA (reference sequence). The CDR3 nucleotides are TGCAGTGCTAGAGAACCGGGTAATTCCTACGAGCAGTACTTC. Translating gives CSAREPGNSYEQYF.

The chain employs TRBV6-5 and TRBJ1-6, with 9 bases identical to TRBD1. The germline V gene encodes CDR1 MNHEY and CDR2 SVGAGI. The junction had 7 bases not matched to a gene; V was cut back by 6 bases and J by 10 bases. This CDR3 region has 14 residues. The chain's CDR3 is CASRSTGGKSPLHF. CDR3 in DNA: TGTGCCAGCAGGTCGACAGGGGGTAAATCACCCCTCCACTTT.

This clonotype turned up a few times. This chain links TRBV29-1 with TRBJ2-1; D tentatively reads TRBD1 or TRBD2 (6 bases each). V was trimmed by 7 bases and J by 7 bases, leaving 14 bases between them. Germline CDR1 and CDR2: SQVTM and ANQGSEA. This CDR3 has 12 amino acids. The CDR3 DNA is TGCAGCGGCCAGAGGGGGAGGAATGAGCAGTTCTTC. Translation gives CSGQRGRNEQFF.

The J gene is TRBJ2-2, the V gene TRBV6-2 or TRBV6-3; possible D gene TRBD1, 6 bases. V was shortened by 0 bases and J by 2 bases, with 10 bases between the two germline ends. CDR1 and CDR2 (germline): MNHEY, SVGEGT. CDR3 length: 16 amino acids. The CDR3 sequence: CASSYSNRANTGELFF. The CDR3 DNA sequence: TGTGCCAGCAGTTACTCGAACAGGGCTAACACCGGGGAGCTGTTTTTT.

V usage is TRBV29-1 and J usage is TRBJ2-1, with D hard to call. The germline V gene encodes CDR1 SQVTM and CDR2 ANQGSEA. This CDR3 is 15 amino acids long. Trimming left V 4 bases short and J 2 bases short, with 15 bases between. The CDR3 DNA reads as TGCAGCGTTGGCACCGGGCCGAAGGCCTACAATGAGCAGTTCTTC. Its translation: CSVGTGPKAYNEQFF.

At least ten counts were recorded for this clonotype. Written as DNA, the CDR3 is TGCGCCAGCAGCTTGGGGGGACTCTCTGGAAACACCATATATTTT. Amino acid sequence: CASSLGGLSGNTIYF. This chain links TRBV5-1 with TRBJ1-3; possibly TRBD1 for D (5 bases). From germline, CDR1 is SGHRS and CDR2 YFSETQ. V was pared by 0 bases and J by 0 bases, with 7 bases between. This CDR3 region has 15 residues.

The chain couples TRBV20-1 to TRBJ2-2; TRBD2 matches at 11 bases. CDR3 length equals 15 residues. The germline V gene encodes CDR1 DFQATT and CDR2 SNEGSKA (reference sequence). The ends lost 5 bases at V and 6 bases at J; junction bases unmatched: 8. The CDR3 DNA is TGCAGTGCTCCCCCGGGTAGCGGGGGGGCCGGGGAGCTGTTTTTT. Translated: CSAPPGSGGAGELFF.

The V and J genes are TRBV20-1 and TRBJ1-2; D ambiguous. Germline assignment: CDR1 DFQATT and CDR2 SNEGSKA (reference sequence). V was clipped by 6 bases and J by 4 bases, with 9 bases between them. This CDR3 has 11 residues. The DNA for the CDR3 is TGCAGTGCCCCTCACTCCTATGGCTACACCTTC. The encoded protein is CSAPHSYGYTF.

This clonotype occurred a few times. The chain employs TRBV28 and TRBJ1-2; 10 nucleotides match TRBD1. V lost 7 bases and J lost 8; bases outside the gene matches: 10. Germline V gene lookup returns CDR1 MDHEN and CDR2 SYDVKM. The CDR3 spans 14 residues. The CDR3 nucleotides are TGTGCCAGCACCAACAGACAGGGGGCAAGCGGCTACACCTTC. This translates into CASTNRQGASGYTF.

Here the CDR3 DNA reads TGTGCCAGCAGCCAAGATGGGACAGGGAGCAATGAGCAGTTCTTC. Encoded protein: CASSQDGTGSNEQFF. This rearrangement joins TRBV14 to TRBJ2-1, with 9 bases lining up with TRBD1. This CDR3 contains 15 residues. The V segment lost 0 bases and the J segment 6 bases; nucleotides outside the gene matches: 3. Per the germline V gene, CDR1 is SGHDN and CDR2 is FVKESK.